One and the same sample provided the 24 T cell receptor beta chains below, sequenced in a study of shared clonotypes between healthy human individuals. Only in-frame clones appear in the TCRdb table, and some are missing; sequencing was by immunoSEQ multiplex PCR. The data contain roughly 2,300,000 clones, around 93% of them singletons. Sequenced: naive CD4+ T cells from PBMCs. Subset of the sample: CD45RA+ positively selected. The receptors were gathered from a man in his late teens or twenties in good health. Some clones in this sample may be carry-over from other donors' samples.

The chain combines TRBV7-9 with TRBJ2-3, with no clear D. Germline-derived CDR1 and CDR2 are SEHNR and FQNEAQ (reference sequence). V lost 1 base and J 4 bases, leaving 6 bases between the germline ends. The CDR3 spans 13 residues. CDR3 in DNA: TGTGCCAGCAGCTTAGTTCAGGCAGATACGCAGTATTTT. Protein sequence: CASSLVQADTQYF.

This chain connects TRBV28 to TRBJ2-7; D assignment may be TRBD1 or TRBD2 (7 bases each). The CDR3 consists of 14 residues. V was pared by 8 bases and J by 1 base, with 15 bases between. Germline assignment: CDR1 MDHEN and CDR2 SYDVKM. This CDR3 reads CASRPGGVSYEQYF. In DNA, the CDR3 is TGTGCCAGCCGCCCAGGGGGGGTATCCTACGAGCAGTACTTC.

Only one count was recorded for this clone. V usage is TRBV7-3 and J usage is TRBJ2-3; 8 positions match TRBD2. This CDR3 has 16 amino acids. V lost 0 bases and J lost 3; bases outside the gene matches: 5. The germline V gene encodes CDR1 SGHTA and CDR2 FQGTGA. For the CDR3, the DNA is TGTGCCAGCAGCTTAACTTTCGGGAGGGTTACAGATACGCAGTATTTT. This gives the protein CASSLTFGRVTDTQYF.

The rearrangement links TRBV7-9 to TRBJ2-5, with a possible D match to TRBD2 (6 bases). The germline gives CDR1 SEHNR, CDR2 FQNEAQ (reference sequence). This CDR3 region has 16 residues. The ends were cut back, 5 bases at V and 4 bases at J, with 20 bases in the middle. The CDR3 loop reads CASSRRDSAPSETQYF. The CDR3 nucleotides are TGTGCCAGCAGCCGCCGGGACTCGGCTCCATCAGAGACCCAGTACTTC. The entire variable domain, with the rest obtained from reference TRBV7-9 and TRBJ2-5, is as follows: DTGVSQNPRHKITKRGQNVTFRCDPISEHNRLYWYRQTLGQGPEFLTYFQNEAQLEKSRLLSDRFSAERPKGSFSTLEIQRTEQGDSAMYLCASSRRDSAPSETQYFGPGTRLLVL.

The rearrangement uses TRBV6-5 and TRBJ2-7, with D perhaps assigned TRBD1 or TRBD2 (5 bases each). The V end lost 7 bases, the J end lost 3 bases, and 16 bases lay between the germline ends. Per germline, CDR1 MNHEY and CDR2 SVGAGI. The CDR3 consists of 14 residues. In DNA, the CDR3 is TGTGCCAGCACCTCATTCAGGGACCTCTACGAGCAGTACTTC. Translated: CASTSFRDLYEQYF.

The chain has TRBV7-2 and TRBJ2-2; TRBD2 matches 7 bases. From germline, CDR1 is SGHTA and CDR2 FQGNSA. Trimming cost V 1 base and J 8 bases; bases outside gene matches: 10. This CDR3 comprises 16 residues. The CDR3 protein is CASSLVQRGAEGELFF. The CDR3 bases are TGTGCCAGCAGCTTAGTGCAGCGGGGTGCCGAGGGGGAGCTGTTTTTT.

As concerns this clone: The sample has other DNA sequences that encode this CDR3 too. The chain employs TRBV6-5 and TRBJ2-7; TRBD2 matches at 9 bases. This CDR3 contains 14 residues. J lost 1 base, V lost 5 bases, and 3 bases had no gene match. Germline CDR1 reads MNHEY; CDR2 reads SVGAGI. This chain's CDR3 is CASSRLAGSYEQYF. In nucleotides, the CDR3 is TGTGCCAGCAGTCGGCTAGCGGGATCCTACGAGCAGTACTTC.

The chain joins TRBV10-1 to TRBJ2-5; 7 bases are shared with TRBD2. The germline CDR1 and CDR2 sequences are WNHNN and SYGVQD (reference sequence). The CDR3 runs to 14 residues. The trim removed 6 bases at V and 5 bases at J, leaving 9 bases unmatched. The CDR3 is CASSRRGGLETQYF. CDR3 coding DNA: TGCGCCAGCAGCCGGAGGGGAGGGTTGGAGACCCAGTACTTC.

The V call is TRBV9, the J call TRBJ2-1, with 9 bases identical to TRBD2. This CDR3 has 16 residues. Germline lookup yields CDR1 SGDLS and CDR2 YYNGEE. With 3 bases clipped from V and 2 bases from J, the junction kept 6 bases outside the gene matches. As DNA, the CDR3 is TGTGCCAGCAGCGAGGGACTAGCTAGTACCTACAATGAGCAGTTCTTC. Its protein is CASSEGLASTYNEQFF.

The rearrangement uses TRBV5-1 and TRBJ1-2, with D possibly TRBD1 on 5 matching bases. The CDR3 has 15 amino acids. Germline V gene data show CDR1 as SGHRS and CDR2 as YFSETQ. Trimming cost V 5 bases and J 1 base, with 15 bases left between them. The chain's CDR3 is CASSIGTDNNYGYTF. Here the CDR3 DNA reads TGCGCCAGCAGTATCGGGACCGACAATAACTATGGCTACACCTTC.

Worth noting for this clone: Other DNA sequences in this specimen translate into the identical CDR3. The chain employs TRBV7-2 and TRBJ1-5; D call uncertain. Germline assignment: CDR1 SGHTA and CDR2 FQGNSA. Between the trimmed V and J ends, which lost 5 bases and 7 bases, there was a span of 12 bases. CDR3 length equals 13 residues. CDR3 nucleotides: TGTGCCAGCAGCCCCCGGGGAGGCCAGCCCCAGCATTTT. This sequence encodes CASSPRGGQPQHF.

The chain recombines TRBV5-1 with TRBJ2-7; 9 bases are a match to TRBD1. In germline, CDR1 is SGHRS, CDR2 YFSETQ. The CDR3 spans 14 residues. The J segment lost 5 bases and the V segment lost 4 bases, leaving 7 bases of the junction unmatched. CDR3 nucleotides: TGCGCCAGCAGCCCGGGACAGGGTTATAACGAGCAGTACTTC. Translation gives CASSPGQGYNEQYF.

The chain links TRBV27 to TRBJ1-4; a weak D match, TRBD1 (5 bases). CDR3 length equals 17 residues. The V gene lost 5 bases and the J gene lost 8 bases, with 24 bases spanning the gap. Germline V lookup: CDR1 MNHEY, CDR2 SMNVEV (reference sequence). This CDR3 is CASSPLGVGGRDEKLFF. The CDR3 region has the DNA TGTGCCAGCAGTCCCCTGGGTGTTGGGGGGAGAGACGAAAAACTGTTTTTT.

DNA of the CDR3: TGTGCCAGCAGCCGGGCCCCGGGAAGGGAGCAGTACTTC. It specifies CASSRAPGREQYF. The chain couples TRBV7-2 to TRBJ2-7; the D gene is possibly TRBD2 (5 bases). Germline V gene data show CDR1 as SGHTA and CDR2 as FQGNSA. The CDR3 runs 13 residues. V gave up 5 bases and J gave up 7 bases, with 15 bases separating them. Supplemented by reference TRBV7-2 and TRBJ2-7, the full variable domain reads GAGVSQSPSNKVTEKGKDVELRCDPISGHTALYWYRQSLGQGLEFLIYFQGNSAPDKSGLPSDRFSAERTGGSVSTLTIQRTQQEDSAVYLCASSRAPGREQYFGPGTRLTVT.

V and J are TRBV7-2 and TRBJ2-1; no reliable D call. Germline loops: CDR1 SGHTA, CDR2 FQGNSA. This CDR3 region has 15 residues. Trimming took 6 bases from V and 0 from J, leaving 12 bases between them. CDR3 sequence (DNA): TGTGCCAGCAGTCAACCTAGTGGCTCCTACAATGAGCAGTTCTTC. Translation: CASSQPSGSYNEQFF.

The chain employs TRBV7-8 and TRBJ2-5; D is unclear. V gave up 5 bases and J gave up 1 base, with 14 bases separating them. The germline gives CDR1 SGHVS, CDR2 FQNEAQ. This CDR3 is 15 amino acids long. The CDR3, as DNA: TGTGCCAGCAGCCAACGCTTGAACGTCCAAGAGACCCAGTACTTC. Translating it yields CASSQRLNVQETQYF.

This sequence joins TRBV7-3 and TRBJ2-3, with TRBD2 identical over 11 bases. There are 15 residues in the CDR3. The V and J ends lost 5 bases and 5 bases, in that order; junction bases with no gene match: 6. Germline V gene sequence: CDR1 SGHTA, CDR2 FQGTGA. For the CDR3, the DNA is TGTGCCAGCAGCCCTTTAGGGACTAGCGGAGATACGCAGTATTTT. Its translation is CASSPLGTSGDTQYF.

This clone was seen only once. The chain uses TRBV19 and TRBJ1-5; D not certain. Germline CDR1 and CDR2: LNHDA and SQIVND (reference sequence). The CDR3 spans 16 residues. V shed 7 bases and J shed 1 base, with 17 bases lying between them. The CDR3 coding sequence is TGTGCCAGTACCCCCATGGAGAGGGTCAGCAATCAGCCCCAGCATTTT. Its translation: CASTPMERVSNQPQHF.

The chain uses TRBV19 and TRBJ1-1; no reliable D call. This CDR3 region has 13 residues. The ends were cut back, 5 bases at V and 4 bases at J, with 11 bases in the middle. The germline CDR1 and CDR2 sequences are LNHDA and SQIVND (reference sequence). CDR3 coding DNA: TGTGCCAGTAGTCTGACCGAGGTCACTGAAGCTTTCTTT. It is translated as CASSLTEVTEAFF.

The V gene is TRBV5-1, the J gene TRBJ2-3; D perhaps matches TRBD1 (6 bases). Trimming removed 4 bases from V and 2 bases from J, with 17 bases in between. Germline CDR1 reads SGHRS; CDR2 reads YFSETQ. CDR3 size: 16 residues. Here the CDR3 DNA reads TGCGCCAGCAGCCCCTCCCCTAGGGGGAACACAGATACGCAGTATTTT. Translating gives CASSPSPRGNTDTQYF. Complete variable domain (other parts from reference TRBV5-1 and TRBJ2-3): KAGVTQTPRYLIKTRGQQVTLSCSPISGHRSVSWYQQTPGQGLQFLFEYFSETQRNKGNFPGRFSGRQFSNSRSEMNVSTLELGDSALYLCASSPSPRGNTDTQYFGPGTRLTVL.

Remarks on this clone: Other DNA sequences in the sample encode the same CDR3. The CDR3 DNA reads as TGTGCCTGGAGTGTACGAGGAGGGTACACCTTC. Its protein is CAWSVRGGYTF. The V and J genes are TRBV30 and TRBJ1-2; D ambiguous. This CDR3 spans 11 amino acids. CDR1 GTSNPN and CDR2 SVGIG come from the germline V gene (reference sequence). V lost 0 bases and J 11 bases, leaving 10 bases between the germline ends. Combining the CDR3 with reference TRBV30 and TRBJ1-2 gives the whole variable domain SQTIHQWPATLVQPVGSPLSLECTVEGTSNPNLYWYRQAAGRGLQLLFYSVGIGQISSEVPQNLSASRPQDRQFILSSKKLLLSDSGFYLCAWSVRGGYTFGSGTRLTVV.

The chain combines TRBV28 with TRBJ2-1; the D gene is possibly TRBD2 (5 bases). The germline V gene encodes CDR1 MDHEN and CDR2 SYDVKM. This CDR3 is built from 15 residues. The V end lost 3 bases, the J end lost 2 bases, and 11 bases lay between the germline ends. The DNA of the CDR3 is TGTGCCAGCAGTTTTGGAGCGGCCCCCTACAATGAGCAGTTCTTC. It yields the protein CASSFGAAPYNEQFF.

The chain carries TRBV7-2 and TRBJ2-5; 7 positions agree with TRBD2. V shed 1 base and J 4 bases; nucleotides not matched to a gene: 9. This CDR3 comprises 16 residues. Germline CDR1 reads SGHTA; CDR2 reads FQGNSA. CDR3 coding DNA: TGTGCCAGCAGCTTAGTCAAGGGAGGGCCGGGAGAGACCCAGTACTTC. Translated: CASSLVKGGPGETQYF.

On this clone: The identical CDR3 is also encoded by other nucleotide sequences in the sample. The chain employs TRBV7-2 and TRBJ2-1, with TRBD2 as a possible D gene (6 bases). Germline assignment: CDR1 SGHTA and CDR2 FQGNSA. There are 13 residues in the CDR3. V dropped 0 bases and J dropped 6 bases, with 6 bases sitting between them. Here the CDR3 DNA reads TGTGCCAGCAGCTTAGCCGGGGGCAATGAGCAGTTCTTC. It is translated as CASSLAGGNEQFF.